This record covers a single TCR beta chain. The V end lost 2 bases, the J end lost 2 bases, and 9 bases lay between the germline ends. This CDR3 comprises 14 residues. CDR1 and CDR2 (germline): SGHTA, FQGNSA. The sample belongs to a study of T cell repertoires in aging, cancer and after chemotherapy. Amplification of TCR beta used genomic DNA extracted from peripheral blood. Multiplex touch-down PCR with TRB-A/B primers amplified rearranged V-D-J TRB sequences. In TCRdb, the multiplex PCR reads were re-called with MiXCR into one record per CDR3 protein. The profile covers a few thousand distinct CDR3 sequences, with approximately 24% appearing a single time and 5% to 6% taken by the ten largest.

V usage is TRBV7-2 and J usage is TRBJ1-1; D uncertain. The specimen was blood. The sequence was obtained from a human donor with a solid tumor. CDR3 residues: CASSLQKINTEAFF. In DNA form, the CDR3 reads TGTGCCAGCAGCTTACAGAAGATAAACACTGAAGCTTTCTTT. The full variable domain, rest sourced from reference TRBV7-2 and TRBJ1-1, is GAGVSQSPSNKVTEKGKDVELRCDPISGHTALYWYRQSLGQGLEFLIYFQGNSAPDKSGLPSDRFSAERTGGSVSTLTIQRTQQEDSAVYLCASSLQKINTEAFFGQGTRLTVV.